What follows are 24 T cell receptor beta chains derived from one specimen sequenced in a study of technical replicates of blood from a handful of donors. Clones were sequenced by immunoSEQ multiplex PCR, and TCRdb holds only the in-frame ones, with some missing. The repertoire holds 75,000 to 100,000 clones, with about 95% as singletons. Sequenced input: T cells isolated from PBMCs. Receptors were obtained from a human donor in good health.

This sequence joins TRBV11-3 and TRBJ1-2; D not resolved. The CDR3 contains 13 residues. Trimming removed 3 bases at V and 5 bases at J, with 10 bases between. Germline loops: CDR1 SGHNT, CDR2 YENEEA. CDR3 DNA sequence: TGTGCCAGCAGCTTCGGAGTAGATTATGGCTACACCTTC. Amino acid sequence: CASSFGVDYGYTF.

This clone was detected many times. The V call is TRBV9, the J call TRBJ1-2; D is unresolved. V gave up 0 bases and J gave up 5 bases, with 17 bases separating them. Germline CDR1 is SGDLS and CDR2 is YYNGEE. The CDR3 is 16 residues long. The CDR3 protein is CASSVETRAGGYGYTF. The CDR3 nucleotides read TGTGCCAGCAGCGTAGAGACTAGGGCAGGCGGATATGGCTACACCTTC.

This chain joins TRBV19 and TRBJ2-2, with D unresolved. The V and J ends lost 2 bases and 3 bases respectively, with 7 bases between them. CDR1 is LNHDA and CDR2 is SQIVND in the germline V gene (reference sequence). The length of the CDR3 is 14 residues. In DNA, the CDR3 is TGTGCCAGTAGTATATGGCAGTACACCGGGGAGCTGTTTTTT. Translated: CASSIWQYTGELFF.

The rearrangement joins TRBV7-8 to TRBJ1-1; 8 bases fit TRBD1. The CDR3 has 16 amino acids. V was clipped by 2 bases and J by 1 base; unmatched bases: 6. Germline V gives CDR1 SGHVS, CDR2 FQNEAQ. In DNA, the CDR3 is TGTGCCAGCAGCTTAAGGCAGGGGGCACCGAACACTGAAGCTTTCTTT. Translating it yields CASSLRQGAPNTEAFF.

V gene TRBV9 combines with J gene TRBJ2-5; 8 bases map to TRBD2. V gave up 7 bases and J gave up 4 bases; unmatched junction bases: 6. The CDR3 has 13 amino acids. The germline V gene has CDR1 SGDLS and CDR2 YYNGEE. In nucleotides, the CDR3 is TGTGCCAGCGCCCGGGGGGGTACAGAGACCCAGTACTTC. Residues: CASARGGTETQYF.

CDR3 DNA: TGTGCCAGCAGTAACGGGGGCAATCAGCCCCAGCATTTT. It yields the protein CASSNGGNQPQHF. This chain joins TRBV28 and TRBJ1-5; no reliable D call. Trimming took off 5 bases at V and 2 bases at J, with 7 bases between the two ends. There are 13 residues in the CDR3. The germline gives CDR1 MDHEN, CDR2 SYDVKM.

This chain connects TRBV29-1 to TRBJ1-1; TRBD1 aligns across 7 bases. Germline-derived CDR1 and CDR2 are SQVTM and ANQGSEA. The V gene end was trimmed by 4 bases and the J gene end by 1 base; junction bases not matched to a gene: 0. This CDR3 spans 12 amino acids. CDR3 nucleotide sequence: TGCAGCGTTGGACAGGGGAACACTGAAGCTTTCTTT. Amino acids: CSVGQGNTEAFF.

The V call is TRBV5-6, the J call TRBJ1-3; 9 positions agree with TRBD1. With V trimmed by 4 bases and J by 8 bases, 10 bases remained unmatched. The germline V gene has CDR1 SGHDT and CDR2 YYEEEE. This CDR3 region has 15 residues. The CDR3 reads CASSSGTGRMYTIYF. The CDR3 DNA reads TGTGCCAGCAGCAGTGGGACAGGGAGAATGTACACCATATATTTT. The whole variable domain, filled in from reference TRBV5-6 and TRBJ1-3, reads DAGVTQSPTHLIKTRGQQVTLRCSPKSGHDTVSWYQQALGQGPQFIFQYYEEEERQRGNFPDRFSGHQFPNYSSELNVNALLLGDSALYLCASSSGTGRMYTIYFGEGSWLTVV.

The gene calls are TRBV19 and TRBJ2-3, with D perhaps matching TRBD1 (6 bases). This CDR3 is 16 amino acids long. The V gene's germline CDR1 is LNHDA and CDR2 SQIVND (reference sequence). V dropped 1 base and J dropped 2 bases, with 13 bases sitting between them. Here the CDR3 DNA reads TGTGCCAGTAGTATAGTGGGACACCGGACCACAGATACGCAGTATTTT. It translates to CASSIVGHRTTDTQYF.

The chain couples TRBV10-3 to TRBJ1-1; 8 positions agree with TRBD1. Germline CDR1 reads ENHRY; CDR2 reads SYGVKD. The CDR3 contains 14 residues. V lost 7 bases to trimming and J lost 6 bases; unmatched junction nucleotides: 10. DNA for the CDR3: TGTGCCATCAAGGCAGGACAGGGCGGACCTGAAGCTTTCTTT. Amino acids: CAIKAGQGGPEAFF.

In its sample, this clone was seen once. The gene calls are TRBV12-2 and TRBJ2-1; the table's D call, TRBD2, was not checked against the DNA. TRBV12-2 is a pseudogene. The CDR3 totals 18 residues. The CDR3 sequence is CASRPGIAGKAAYNEQFF. In nucleotides, the CDR3 is TGTGCAAGTCGCCCCGGGATAGCGGGGAAGGCCGCCTACAATGAGCAGTTCTTC.

The chain employs TRBV29-1 and TRBJ1-5; 7 nucleotides match TRBD1. Per germline, CDR1 SQVTM and CDR2 ANQGSEA. With V trimmed by 6 bases and J by 0 bases, 8 bases remained unmatched. This CDR3 is built from 15 residues. CDR3 in amino acids: CSVIDRAFSNQPQHF. The CDR3 region has the DNA TGCAGCGTGATTGACAGGGCCTTTAGCAATCAGCCCCAGCATTTT.

The gene calls are TRBV28 and TRBJ2-6, with D possibly TRBD1 on 6 matching bases. The germline V gene encodes CDR1 MDHEN and CDR2 SYDVKM. This CDR3 has 16 residues. Between the trimmed V and J ends, which lost 4 bases and 3 bases, there was a span of 13 bases. As DNA, the CDR3 is TGTGCCAGCAGTTCAACAGGGTTGGTTGGGGCCAACGTCCTGACTTTC. This sequence encodes CASSSTGLVGANVLTF.

This sequence joins TRBV19 and TRBJ1-2; weak D call: TRBD1 (5 bases). CDR1 and CDR2 from the germline V gene are LNHDA and SQIVND (reference sequence). The CDR3 sequence is 15 residues long. Trimming took off 5 bases at V and 5 bases at J, with 18 bases between the two ends. CDR3 DNA sequence: TGTGCCAGTAGTCCTACGAGCAGGACAACTTATGGCTACACCTTC. It is translated as CASSPTSRTTYGYTF. The complete variable domain, with remaining parts taken from reference TRBV19 and TRBJ1-2, reads DGGITQSPKYLFRKEGQNVTLSCEQNLNHDAMYWYRQDPGQGLRLIYYSQIVNDFQKGDIAEGYSVSREKKESFPLTVTSAQKNPTAFYLCASSPTSRTTYGYTFGSGTRLTVV.

This chain joins TRBV27 and TRBJ2-1; 7 bases agree with TRBD1. The V and J ends lost 3 bases and 4 bases, in that order; junction bases with no gene match: 6. The CDR3 consists of 15 residues. Germline lookup yields CDR1 MNHEY and CDR2 SMNVEV (reference sequence). CDR3 nucleotide sequence: TGTGCCAGCAGTTTTCCCGGGACAGTGTACAATGAGCAGTTCTTC. This gives the protein CASSFPGTVYNEQFF.

This rearrangement joins TRBV7-2 to TRBJ1-1; 7 bases line up with TRBD1. J was trimmed by 8 bases and V by 5 bases; bases with no gene match: 14. Germline V gene sequence: CDR1 SGHTA, CDR2 FQGNSA. This CDR3 has 15 residues. CDR3 in DNA: TGTGCCAGCAGCAGGGTTGGTAGGGGGCATGAAGAAGCTTTCTTT. Translating it yields CASSRVGRGHEEAFF.

The chain is built from TRBV7-2 and TRBJ1-4; D is perhaps TRBD1 (5 bases). Trimming cost V 4 bases and J 4 bases, with 10 bases left between them. The CDR3 runs 14 residues. The germline V gene encodes CDR1 SGHTA and CDR2 FQGNSA. The CDR3: CASSSGLFNEKLFF. CDR3 bases: TGTGCCAGCAGCTCGGGACTGTTTAATGAAAAACTGTTTTTT.

Notes on this clone: Different DNA sequences within this sample yield the same CDR3. The chain recombines TRBV7-2 with TRBJ1-2; D gene unclear. The V and J ends lost 2 bases and 0 bases respectively, with 10 bases between them. CDR3 length: 15 amino acids. Germline CDR1 and CDR2: SGHTA and FQGNSA. The CDR3 region has the DNA TGTGCCAGCAGCTTAACGGGGAAGACTAACTATGGCTACACCTTC. It is translated as CASSLTGKTNYGYTF.

This clone has only one observation. The chain has TRBV11-2 and TRBJ1-1; D is undetermined. The CDR3 spans 12 residues. The germline V and J ends were trimmed by 2 bases and 8 bases, with 9 bases remaining between them. Germline V gives CDR1 SGHAT, CDR2 FQNNGV. This chain's CDR3 is CASSLSRLEAFF. In DNA, the CDR3 is TGTGCCAGCAGCTTATCCAGGCTAGAAGCTTTCTTT.

V usage is TRBV11-3 and J usage is TRBJ2-1; 9 nucleotides match TRBD2. The CDR3 is 15 amino acids. CDR1 and CDR2 (germline): SGHNT, YENEEA. V dropped 7 bases and J dropped 9; count of bases not matched to a gene: 13. The CDR3 nucleotides read TGTGCCAGCAACAGACGTAGCGGGAGTGGCGGTGAGCAGTTCTTC. The encoded protein is CASNRRSGSGGEQFF.

V gene TRBV11-1 combines with J gene TRBJ2-1; D might be TRBD1 (6 bases). This CDR3 contains 18 residues. Trimming pared 0 bases from V and 3 bases from J, leaving 18 bases between. The V gene's germline CDR1 is SGHAT and CDR2 FQDESV (reference sequence). The chain's CDR3 is CASSLASPQGRFYNEQFF. The DNA for the CDR3 is TGTGCCAGCAGCTTAGCGTCCCCACAGGGCAGGTTCTACAATGAGCAGTTCTTC. Full variable domain (outside the CDR3, taken from reference TRBV11-1 and TRBJ2-1): EAEVAQSPRYKITEKSQAVAFWCDPISGHATLYWYRQILGQGPELLVQFQDESVVDDSQLPKDRFSAERLKGVDSTLKIQPAELGDSAMYLCASSLASPQGRFYNEQFFGPGTRLTVL.

V gene TRBV19 combines with J gene TRBJ2-1, with 8 bases lining up with TRBD2. Trimming at V came to 7 bases and at J to 0 bases, leaving 5 bases not matched to a gene. Germline CDR1 is LNHDA and CDR2 is SQIVND (reference sequence). CDR3 length: 15 amino acids. The CDR3 DNA sequence: TGTGCCAGTACTAGCGGGCCGAGCTCCTACAATGAGCAGTTCTTC. Its protein is CASTSGPSSYNEQFF.

V and J are TRBV6-5 and TRBJ1-4, with D unclear. CDR1 is MNHEY and CDR2 is SVGAGI in the germline V gene. The CDR3 totals 13 residues. Trimming pared 5 bases from V and 8 bases from J, leaving 12 bases between. In DNA form, the CDR3 reads TGTGCCAGCAGTACAACCCACGTCGAAAAACTGTTTTTT. Translating it yields CASSTTHVEKLFF.

In this sample, this clone turned up once. The chain joins TRBV5-8 to TRBJ2-5; D perhaps matches TRBD2 (5 bases). The CDR3 is 12 amino acids. From germline, CDR1 is SGHTS and CDR2 YDEGEE. V lost 2 bases, J lost 9 bases, and 11 bases lay in between. CDR3 nucleotides: TGTGCCAGCAGCTTCAGCCAGAGGGCCCAGTACTTC. Residues: CASSFSQRAQYF.